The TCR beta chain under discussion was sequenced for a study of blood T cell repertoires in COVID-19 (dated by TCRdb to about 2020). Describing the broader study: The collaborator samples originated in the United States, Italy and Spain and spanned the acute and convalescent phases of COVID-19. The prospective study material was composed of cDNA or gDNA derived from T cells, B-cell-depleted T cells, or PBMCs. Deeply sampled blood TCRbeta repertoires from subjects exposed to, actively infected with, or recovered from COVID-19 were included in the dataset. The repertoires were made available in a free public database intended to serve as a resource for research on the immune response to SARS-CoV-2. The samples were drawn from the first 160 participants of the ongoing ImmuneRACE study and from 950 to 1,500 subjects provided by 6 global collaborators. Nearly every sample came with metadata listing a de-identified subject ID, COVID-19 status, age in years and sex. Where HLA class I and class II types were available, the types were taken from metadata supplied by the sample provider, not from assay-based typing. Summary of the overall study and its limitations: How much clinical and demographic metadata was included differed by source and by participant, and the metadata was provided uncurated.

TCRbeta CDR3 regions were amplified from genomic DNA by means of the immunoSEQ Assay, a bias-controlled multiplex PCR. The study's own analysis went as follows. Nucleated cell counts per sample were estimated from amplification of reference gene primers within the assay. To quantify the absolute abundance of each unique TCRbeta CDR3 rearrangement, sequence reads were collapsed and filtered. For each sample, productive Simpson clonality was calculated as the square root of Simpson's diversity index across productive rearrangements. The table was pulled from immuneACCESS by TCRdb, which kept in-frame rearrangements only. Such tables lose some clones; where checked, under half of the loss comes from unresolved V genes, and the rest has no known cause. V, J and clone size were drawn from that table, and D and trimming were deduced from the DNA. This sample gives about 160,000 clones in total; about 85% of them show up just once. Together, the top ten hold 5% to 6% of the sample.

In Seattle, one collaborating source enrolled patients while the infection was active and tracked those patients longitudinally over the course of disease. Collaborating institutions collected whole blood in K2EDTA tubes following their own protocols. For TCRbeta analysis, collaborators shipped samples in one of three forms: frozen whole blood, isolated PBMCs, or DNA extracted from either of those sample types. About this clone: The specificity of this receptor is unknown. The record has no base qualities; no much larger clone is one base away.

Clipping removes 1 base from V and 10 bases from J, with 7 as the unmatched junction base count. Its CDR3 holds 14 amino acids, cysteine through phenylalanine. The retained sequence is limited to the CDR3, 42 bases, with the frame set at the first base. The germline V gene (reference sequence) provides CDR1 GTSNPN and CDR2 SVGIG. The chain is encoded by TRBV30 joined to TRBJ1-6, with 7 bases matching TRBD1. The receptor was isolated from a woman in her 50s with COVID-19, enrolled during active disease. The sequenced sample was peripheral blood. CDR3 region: CAWSGRQGESPLHF. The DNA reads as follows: TGTGCCTGGAGTGGCCGGCAGGGGGAATCACCCCTCCACTTT.